The 3 T cell receptor beta chains in this list originate from one sample, sequenced in a study of T cells of healthy individuals. TCRdb passed the 5' RACE reads through MiXCR, listing each CDR3 protein once. The sample lists approximately 52,000 distinct CDR3 sequences; over 12% were seen once. The receptor source for this set is a human donor in good health.

This clonotype was seen at least ten times. The gene calls are TRBV7-8 and TRBJ1-5, with 7 bases that match TRBD1. The CDR3 has 16 amino acids. Germline trimming cut 5 bases from V and 6 bases from J; bases unmatched to any gene: 13. Germline loops: CDR1 SGHVS, CDR2 FQNEAQ. CDR3 amino acids: CASSPAGQGGGQPQHF. For the CDR3, the DNA is TGTGCCAGCAGCCCAGCCGGGCAGGGGGGAGGTCAGCCCCAGCATTTT. The full variable domain, its missing parts supplied by reference TRBV7-8 and TRBJ1-5, is GAGVSQSPRYKVAKRGQDVALRCDPISGHVSLFWYQQALGQGPEFLTYFQNEAQLDKSGLPSDRFFAERPEGSVSTLKIQRTQQEDSAVYLCASSPAGQGGGQPQHFGDGTRLSIL.

This clonotype was recorded many times. The chain is built from TRBV20-1 and TRBJ2-5; tentatively, D is TRBD1 (6 bases). Trimming took off 7 bases at V and 2 bases at J, with 8 bases between the two ends. This CDR3 spans 11 amino acids. Germline-derived CDR1 and CDR2 are DFQATT and SNEGSKA (reference sequence). CDR3 sequence (DNA): TGCAGTGGAGGGGGTCAAGAGACCCAGTACTTC. This codes for CSGGGQETQYF.

This clonotype was counted many times. The chain is built from TRBV5-1 and TRBJ2-7; D possibly matches TRBD1 or TRBD2 (5 bases each). The V gene lost 0 bases and the J gene lost 0 bases, with 10 bases spanning the gap. The CDR3 extends over 15 amino acids. Germline V gene lookup returns CDR1 SGHRS and CDR2 YFSETQ. CDR3 region: CASSLVPGSSYEQYF. CDR3 DNA sequence: TGCGCCAGCAGCTTGGTCCCAGGGAGCTCCTACGAGCAGTACTTC.